The text below deals with one T cell receptor (beta chain). This CDR3 contains 12 residues. Trimming cost V 1 base and J 8 bases, with 8 bases left between them. Germline V lookup: CDR1 SEHNR, CDR2 FQNEAQ (reference sequence). The data derive from a study of blood T cell repertoires in COVID-19. Profiling relied on immunoSEQ multiplex PCR, and the TCRdb table lists in-frame clones only, not all of them. The sample carries 99,000 or so clones, approximately 80% recorded once. The sequenced sample was peripheral blood. The receptor comes from a woman aged 80 or over with acute or convalescent COVID-19. The V call is TRBV7-9, the J call TRBJ1-2; perhaps TRBD1 as D (5 bases). Written as DNA, the CDR3 is TGTGCCAGCAGCTTAGAAAGGGGCGGCTACACCTTC. It codes for CASSLERGGYTF.